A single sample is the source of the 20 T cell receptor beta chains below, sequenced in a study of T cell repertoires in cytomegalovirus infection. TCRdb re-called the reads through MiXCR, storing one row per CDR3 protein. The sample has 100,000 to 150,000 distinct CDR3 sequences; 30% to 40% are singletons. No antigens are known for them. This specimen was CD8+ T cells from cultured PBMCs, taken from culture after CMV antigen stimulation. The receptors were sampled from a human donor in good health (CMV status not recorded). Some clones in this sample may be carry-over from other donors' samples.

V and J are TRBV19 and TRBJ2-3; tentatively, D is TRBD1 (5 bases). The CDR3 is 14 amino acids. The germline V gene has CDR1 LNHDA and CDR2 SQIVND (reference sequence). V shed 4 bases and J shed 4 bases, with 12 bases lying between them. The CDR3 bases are TGTGCCAGTAGTACCACAGGAACAGCAGATACGCAGTATTTT. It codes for CASSTTGTADTQYF.

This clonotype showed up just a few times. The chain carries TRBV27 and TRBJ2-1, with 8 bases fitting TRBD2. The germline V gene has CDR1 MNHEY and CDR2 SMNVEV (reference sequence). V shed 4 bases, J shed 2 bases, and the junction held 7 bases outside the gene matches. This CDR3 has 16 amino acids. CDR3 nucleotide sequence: TGTGCCAGCAGTTCGCTCAATAGCGGGACCTACAATGAGCAGTTCTTC. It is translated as CASSSLNSGTYNEQFF.

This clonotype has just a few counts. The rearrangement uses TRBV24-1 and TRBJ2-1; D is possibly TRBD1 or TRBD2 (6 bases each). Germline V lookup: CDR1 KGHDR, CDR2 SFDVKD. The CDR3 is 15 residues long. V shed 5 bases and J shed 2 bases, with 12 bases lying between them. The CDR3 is CATSGGGGAYNEQFF. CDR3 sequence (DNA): TGTGCCACCAGTGGTGGAGGGGGAGCCTACAATGAGCAGTTCTTC.

CDR3 amino acids: CASRLAGNNEQFF. The CDR3 DNA follows: TGTGCCAGCAGACTAGCGGGGAACAATGAGCAGTTCTTC. V and J are TRBV6-5 and TRBJ2-1; 10 nucleotides line up with TRBD2. The CDR3 spans 13 residues. The V gene end was trimmed by 6 bases and the J gene end by 5 bases; junction bases not matched to a gene: 1. CDR1 is MNHEY, CDR2 SVGAGI, per germline.

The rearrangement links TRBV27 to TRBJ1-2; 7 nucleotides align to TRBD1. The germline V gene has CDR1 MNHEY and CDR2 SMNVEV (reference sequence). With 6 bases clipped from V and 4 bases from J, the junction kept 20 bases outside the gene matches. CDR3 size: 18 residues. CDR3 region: CASSTSAKQGPRTYGYTF. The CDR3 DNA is TGTGCCAGCAGCACGTCGGCCAAACAGGGGCCCAGAACCTATGGCTACACCTTC.

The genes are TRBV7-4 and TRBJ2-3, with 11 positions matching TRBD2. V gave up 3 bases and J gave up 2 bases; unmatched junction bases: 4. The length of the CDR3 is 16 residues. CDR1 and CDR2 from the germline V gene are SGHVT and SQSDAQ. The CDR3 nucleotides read TGTGCCAGCAGCTTGCTGGGACTAGCGGACACAGATACGCAGTATTTT. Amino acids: CASSLLGLADTDTQYF.

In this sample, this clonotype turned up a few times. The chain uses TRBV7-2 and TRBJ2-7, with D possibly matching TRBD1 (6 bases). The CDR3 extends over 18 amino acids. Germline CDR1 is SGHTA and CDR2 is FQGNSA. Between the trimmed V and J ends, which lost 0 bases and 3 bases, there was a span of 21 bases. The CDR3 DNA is TGTGCCAGCAGCTTAGCCTCGACAGGAAATCACCGGGTCTACGAGCAGTACTTC. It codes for CASSLASTGNHRVYEQYF.

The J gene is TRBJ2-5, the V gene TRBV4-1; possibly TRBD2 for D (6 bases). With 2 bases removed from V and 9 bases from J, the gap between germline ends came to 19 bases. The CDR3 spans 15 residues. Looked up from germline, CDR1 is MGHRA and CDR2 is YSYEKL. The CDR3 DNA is TGCGCCAGCAGCCAAACCTCCTCCGGACTAATGGCCCAGTACTTC. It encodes CASSQTSSGLMAQYF.

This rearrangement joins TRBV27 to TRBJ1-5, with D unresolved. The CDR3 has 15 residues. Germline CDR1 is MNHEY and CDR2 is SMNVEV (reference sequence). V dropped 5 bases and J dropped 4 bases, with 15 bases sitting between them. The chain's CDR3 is CASSPFTAQNQPQHF. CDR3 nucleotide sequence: TGTGCCAGCAGTCCATTCACCGCCCAAAATCAGCCCCAGCATTTT.

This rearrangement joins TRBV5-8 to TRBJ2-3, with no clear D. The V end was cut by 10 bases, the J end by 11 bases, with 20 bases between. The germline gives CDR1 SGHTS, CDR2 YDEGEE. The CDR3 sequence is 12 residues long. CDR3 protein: CAPSRTLGEQYF. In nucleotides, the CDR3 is TGTGCCCCTAGTAGAACACTGGGTGAGCAGTATTTT. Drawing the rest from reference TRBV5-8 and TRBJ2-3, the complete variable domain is EAGVTQSPTHLIKTRGQQATLRCSPISGHTSVYWYQQALGLGLQFLLWYDEGEERNRGNFPPRFSGRQFPNYSSELNVNALELEDSALYLCAPSRTLGEQYFGPGTRLTVL.

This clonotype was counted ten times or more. CDR3 in DNA: TGTGCCAGCAGCTTAATATCAAACGAGCAGTACTTC. Protein sequence: CASSLISNEQYF. V gene TRBV7-9 combines with J gene TRBJ2-7; no clear D gene. Trimming removed 2 bases at V and 5 bases at J, with 7 bases between. The germline CDR1 and CDR2 sequences are SEHNR and FQNEAQ (reference sequence). The CDR3 runs 12 residues.

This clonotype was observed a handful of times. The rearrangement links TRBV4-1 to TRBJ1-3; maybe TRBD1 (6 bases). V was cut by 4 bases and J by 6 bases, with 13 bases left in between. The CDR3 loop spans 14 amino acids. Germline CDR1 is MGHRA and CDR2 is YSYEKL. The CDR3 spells CASSLSGQPNTIYF. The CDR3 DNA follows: TGCGCCAGCAGCCTAAGTGGACAGCCAAACACCATATATTTT.

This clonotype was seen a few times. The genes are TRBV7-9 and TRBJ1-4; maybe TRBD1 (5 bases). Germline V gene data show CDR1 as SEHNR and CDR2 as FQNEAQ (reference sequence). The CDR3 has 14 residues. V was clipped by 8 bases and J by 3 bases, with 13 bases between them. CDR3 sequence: CASRRGTPNEKLFF. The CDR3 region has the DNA TGTGCCAGCCGGCGGGGGACGCCTAATGAAAAACTGTTTTTT.

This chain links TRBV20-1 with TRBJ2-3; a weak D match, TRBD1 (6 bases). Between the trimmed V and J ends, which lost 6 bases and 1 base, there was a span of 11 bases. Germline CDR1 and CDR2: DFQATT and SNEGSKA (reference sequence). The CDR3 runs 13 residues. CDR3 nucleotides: TGCAGTGCGGTGGACAGAGGCACAGATACGCAGTATTTT. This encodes CSAVDRGTDTQYF.

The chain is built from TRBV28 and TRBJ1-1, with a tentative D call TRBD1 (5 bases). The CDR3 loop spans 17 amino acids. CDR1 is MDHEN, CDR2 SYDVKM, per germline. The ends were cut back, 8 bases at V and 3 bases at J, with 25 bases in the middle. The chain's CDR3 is CASRTLNQWGEDTEAFF. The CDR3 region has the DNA TGTGCCAGCCGAACTCTAAATCAGTGGGGGGAGGACACTGAAGCTTTCTTT.

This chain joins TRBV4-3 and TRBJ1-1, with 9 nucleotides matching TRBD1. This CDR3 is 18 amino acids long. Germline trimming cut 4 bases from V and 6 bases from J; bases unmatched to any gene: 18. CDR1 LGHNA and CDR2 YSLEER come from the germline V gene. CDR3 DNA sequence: TGCGCCAGCAGCCGAGGGAGGCCTGGGACAGGGCTTCTCGCTGAAGCTTTCTTT. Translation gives CASSRGRPGTGLLAEAFF.

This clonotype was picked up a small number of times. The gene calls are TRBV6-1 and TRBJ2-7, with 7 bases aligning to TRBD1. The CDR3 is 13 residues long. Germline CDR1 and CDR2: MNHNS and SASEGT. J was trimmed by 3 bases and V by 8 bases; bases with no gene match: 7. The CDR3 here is CASRDSVYYEQYF. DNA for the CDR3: TGTGCCAGCCGGGACAGCGTATACTACGAGCAGTACTTC.

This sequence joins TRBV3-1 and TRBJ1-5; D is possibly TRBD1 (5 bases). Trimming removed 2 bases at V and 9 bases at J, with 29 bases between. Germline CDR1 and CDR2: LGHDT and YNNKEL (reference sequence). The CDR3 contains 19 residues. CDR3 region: CASSQSRNRDGVPDRPQHF. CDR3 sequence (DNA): TGTGCCAGCAGCCAATCAAGAAACCGGGACGGGGTTCCGGATAGGCCCCAGCATTTT.

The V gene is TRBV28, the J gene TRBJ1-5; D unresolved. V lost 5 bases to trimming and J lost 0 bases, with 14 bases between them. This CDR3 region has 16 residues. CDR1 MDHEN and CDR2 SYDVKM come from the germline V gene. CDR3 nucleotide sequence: TGTGCCAGCAGTACCCGGTGGTCTTATAGCAATCAGCCCCAGCATTTT. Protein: CASSTRWSYSNQPQHF.

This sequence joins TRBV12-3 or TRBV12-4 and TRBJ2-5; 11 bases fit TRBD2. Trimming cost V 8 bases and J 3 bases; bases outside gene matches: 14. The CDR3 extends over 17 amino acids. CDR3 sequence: CASGGEIAGGPEETQYF. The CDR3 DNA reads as TGTGCCAGCGGAGGGGAAATAGCGGGGGGGCCAGAAGAGACCCAGTACTTC.